What follows are 4 T cell receptor beta chains derived from one specimen sequenced in a study of blood T cell repertoires in COVID-19. The assay was immunoSEQ multiplex PCR, and TCRdb's table has in-frame clones only and misses some. In the table there are 40,000 to 65,000 clones, more than 70% of which are singletons. The sample was peripheral blood. The receptors derive from a man between 70 and 80 years old with active COVID-19.

The CDR3: CASMRDRANGYTF. CDR3 nucleotide sequence: TGCGCCAGCATGCGAGACAGGGCTAATGGCTACACCTTC. V and J are TRBV5-1 and TRBJ1-2, with 7 bases identical to TRBD1. V lost 6 bases and J lost 6; bases outside the gene matches: 8. CDR3 size: 13 residues. CDR1 and CDR2 from the germline V gene are SGHRS and YFSETQ.

The chain joins TRBV9 to TRBJ1-2; unclear D gene. The CDR3 runs to 15 residues. CDR1 SGDLS and CDR2 YYNGEE come from the germline V gene. Trimming left V 2 bases short and J 8 bases short, with 19 bases between. The DNA for the CDR3 is TGTGCCAGCAGCGTCGATACAGTCCCCAAGTGGGGCTACACCTTC. Protein product: CASSVDTVPKWGYTF. Looking up the rest from reference TRBV9 and TRBJ1-2 gives the full variable domain: DSGVTQTPKHLITATGQRVTLRCSPRSGDLSVYWYQQSLDQGLQFLIQYYNGEERAKGNILERFSAQQFPDLHSELNLSSLELGDSALYFCASSVDTVPKWGYTFGSGTRLTVV.

The chain combines TRBV18 with TRBJ1-1; TRBD1 is a possible D gene (5 bases). Trimming took 0 bases from V and 10 from J, leaving 12 bases between them. The CDR3 consists of 13 residues. CDR1 is KGHSH and CDR2 is LQKENI in the germline V gene. The CDR3 is CASSPPGTGRAFF. For the CDR3, the DNA is TGTGCCAGCTCACCACCCGGGACTGGAAGAGCTTTCTTT.

In nucleotides, the CDR3 is TGTGCCAGCCGCCCGGACAGGGTTGGCACTGAAGCTTTCTTT. Translating gives CASRPDRVGTEAFF. The V gene is TRBV11-2, the J gene TRBJ1-1; 8 bases are a match to TRBD1. The CDR3 length is 14 residues. V was clipped by 8 bases and J by 4 bases; unmatched bases: 9. Germline values: CDR1 SGHAT, CDR2 FQNNGV. The whole variable domain, remainder taken from reference TRBV11-2 and TRBJ1-1, is EAGVAQSPRYKIIEKRQSVAFWCNPISGHATLYWYQQILGQGPKLLIQFQNNGVVDDSQLPKDRFSAERLKGVDSTLKIQPAKLEDSAVYLCASRPDRVGTEAFFGQGTRLTVV.